These 31 T cell receptor beta chains were sequenced from one sample in a study of T cells in localized non-small cell lung cancer. Sequencing was performed with immunoSEQ multiplex PCR; in TCRdb, only in-frame clones are kept and a portion is missing. The table records just over 70,000 clones, about 86% of them present only once. The sample in question was peripheral blood, obtained before any cancer treatment. The receptors here all came from a male donor older than 55 with stage III squamous cell lung carcinoma.

The CDR3 DNA is TGTGCCAGCAGCTTGCAGGGAACTATGCAGTTCTTC. This encodes CASSLQGTMQFF. J is TRBJ2-1 and V is TRBV7-6; D might be TRBD1 (5 bases). V was trimmed by 3 bases and J by 12 bases, leaving 12 bases between them. The CDR3 sequence is 12 residues long. Germline assignment: CDR1 SGHVS and CDR2 FNYEAQ.

The chain couples TRBV2 to TRBJ2-2; 8 bases are shared with TRBD2. CDR3 size: 15 residues. Unmatched junction bases numbered 8, after V lost 7 bases and J lost 4 bases. From germline, CDR1 is SNHLY and CDR2 FYNNEI. The CDR3 DNA follows: TGTGCCAGCACTACGGGGGGGCAAGGCACCGGGGAGCTGTTTTTT. It is translated as CASTTGGQGTGELFF.

The chain recombines TRBV10-1 with TRBJ2-4, with 7 bases fitting TRBD2. The trim removed 0 bases at V and 0 bases at J, leaving 2 bases unmatched. Germline CDR1 is WNHNN and CDR2 is SYGVQD (reference sequence). The CDR3 extends over 16 amino acids. The CDR3 spells CASSESGGGAKNIQYF. The CDR3 bases are TGCGCCAGCAGTGAGTCGGGCGGGGGAGCCAAAAACATTCAGTACTTC.

V is TRBV28 and J is TRBJ1-6, with a tentative D call TRBD1 (6 bases). This CDR3 is built from 16 residues. CDR1 MDHEN and CDR2 SYDVKM come from the germline V gene. V was clipped by 9 bases and J by 3 bases, with 18 bases between them. The chain's CDR3 is CASYSRTEIYNSPLHF. DNA for the CDR3: TGTGCCAGTTACTCGAGGACAGAGATCTATAATTCACCCCTCCACTTT.

The chain links TRBV5-4 to TRBJ2-1; D possibly corresponds to TRBD2 (5 bases). There are 14 residues in the CDR3. Between the trimmed V and J ends, which lost 4 bases and 5 bases, there was a span of 13 bases. Germline lookup yields CDR1 SGHNT and CDR2 YYREEE (reference sequence). The CDR3 sequence: CASSPEARNNEQFF. CDR3 DNA sequence: TGTGCCAGCAGCCCGGAGGCTAGAAACAATGAGCAGTTCTTC.

The chain recombines TRBV29-1 with TRBJ2-5; D not certain. V lost 4 bases and J 2 bases, leaving 11 bases between the germline ends. The CDR3 totals 13 residues. Germline V lookup: CDR1 SQVTM, CDR2 ANQGSEA. The CDR3 loop reads CSVVYLWQETQYF. CDR3 DNA: TGCAGCGTTGTGTATCTCTGGCAAGAGACCCAGTACTTC.

The sample holds one count of this clone. CDR3 bases: TGTGCCAGCAGCTTAGCCGCCGGGGAGCTGTTTTTT. Protein: CASSLAAGELFF. V and J are TRBV7-2 and TRBJ2-2; D gene unclear. CDR1 is SGHTA, CDR2 FQGNSA, per germline. The CDR3 runs to 12 residues. V lost 0 bases and J 6 bases, leaving 2 bases between the germline ends. Using reference TRBV7-2 and TRBJ2-2 for the parts outside the CDR3, the full variable domain is GAGVSQSPSNKVTEKGKDVELRCDPISGHTALYWYRQSLGQGLEFLIYFQGNSAPDKSGLPSDRFSAERTGGSVSTLTIQRTQQEDSAVYLCASSLAAGELFFGEGSRLTVL.

There are a few counts of this clone. The V call is TRBV10-2, the J call TRBJ1-5, with D unresolved. Per germline, CDR1 WSHSY and CDR2 SAAADI. V lost 8 bases to trimming and J lost 3 bases, with 17 bases between them. The CDR3 sequence is 15 residues long. As DNA, the CDR3 is TGCGCCAGCTGGCCAGGCACGGGCCCCAATCAGCCCCAGCATTTT. This gives the protein CASWPGTGPNQPQHF.

The rearrangement links TRBV6-5 to TRBJ1-2, with 9 bases aligning to TRBD1. In germline, CDR1 is MNHEY, CDR2 SVGAGI. The ends lost 6 bases at V and 11 bases at J; junction bases unmatched: 7. CDR3 size: 12 residues. CDR3 DNA: TGTGCCAGCAGCTATATGGGACAGGGTTACACCTTC. This sequence encodes CASSYMGQGYTF.

The genes are TRBV11-2 and TRBJ2-7, with TRBD2 matching over 10 bases. Germline assignment: CDR1 SGHAT and CDR2 FQNNGV. The CDR3 runs to 15 residues. The junction had 9 bases not matched to a gene; V was cut back by 6 bases and J by 4 bases. The DNA for the CDR3 is TGTGCCAGCAGGAGGGCTAGCGGGGGCCTTTACGAGCAGTACGTC. It yields the protein CASRRASGGLYEQYV.

V and J are TRBV10-3 and TRBJ1-2; D is ambiguous. Germline V gene data show CDR1 as ENHRY and CDR2 as SYGVKD. The germline V and J ends were trimmed by 4 bases and 7 bases, with 7 bases remaining between them. This CDR3 spans 11 amino acids. The CDR3 loop is CAISGSLGYTF. The CDR3 DNA follows: TGTGCCATCAGTGGCTCTCTTGGCTACACCTTC.

This sequence joins TRBV6-5 and TRBJ2-1; tentative D call: TRBD2 (8 bases). Germline CDR1 reads MNHEY; CDR2 reads SVGAGI. Trimming stripped 6 bases from V and 11 bases from J, with 23 bases between. The CDR3 contains 15 residues. The CDR3 is CASRGQRGQTGKQFF. Written as DNA, the CDR3 is TGTGCCAGCAGAGGTCAGCGGGGGCAGACAGGGAAGCAGTTCTTC.

V is TRBV10-3 and J is TRBJ1-1; D may be TRBD1 (5 bases). This CDR3 contains 16 residues. CDR1 is ENHRY, CDR2 SYGVKD, per germline. The ends were cut back, 2 bases at V and 4 bases at J, with 17 bases in the middle. The DNA of the CDR3 is TGTGCCATCAGTGAGACTCGGGGCTCAACGGGCACTGAAGCTTTCTTT. It encodes CAISETRGSTGTEAFF.

The chain carries TRBV19 and TRBJ2-7; D is ambiguous. Between the trimmed V and J ends, which lost 1 base and 0 bases, there was a span of 7 bases. CDR1 is LNHDA and CDR2 is SQIVND in the germline V gene (reference sequence). The CDR3 consists of 14 residues. CDR3 in amino acids: CASSIARSSYEQYF. The CDR3 nucleotides read TGTGCCAGTAGTATAGCTAGGAGCTCCTACGAGCAGTACTTC.

The gene calls are TRBV2 and TRBJ2-1; D might be TRBD1 or TRBD2, each matching 5 bases. Germline V gene sequence: CDR1 SNHLY, CDR2 FYNNEI. With 8 bases removed from V and 6 bases from J, the gap between germline ends came to 17 bases. This CDR3 contains 14 residues. CDR3: CASLRTRTVNEQFF. DNA of the CDR3: TGTGCCAGCCTTAGGACACGGACTGTCAATGAGCAGTTCTTC.

This clone was observed a few times. This chain uses TRBV28 with TRBJ1-2, with D tentatively TRBD1 (6 bases). CDR3 length equals 13 residues. The germline V gene has CDR1 MDHEN and CDR2 SYDVKM. V was shortened by 10 bases and J by 4 bases, with 16 bases between the two germline ends. CDR3 loop: CATLRGLGYGYTF. DNA of the CDR3: TGTGCCACGTTACGGGGGCTGGGCTATGGCTACACCTTC.

This chain connects TRBV29-1 to TRBJ1-2; 10 bases are shared with TRBD1. CDR1 and CDR2 from the germline V gene are SQVTM and ANQGSEA. V gave up 7 bases and J gave up 7 bases; unmatched junction bases: 6. The CDR3 has 12 residues. The CDR3 loop is CSARQGAGGYTF. CDR3 bases: TGCAGCGCCCGACAGGGGGCGGGTGGCTACACCTTC.

The chain combines TRBV6-1 with TRBJ2-4; the match to TRBD1 covers 9 bases. There are 14 residues in the CDR3. V trimming: 4 bases; J trimming: 7 bases; junction bases outside the gene matches: 5. Germline V gene data show CDR1 as MNHNS and CDR2 as SASEGT. In DNA, the CDR3 is TGTGCCAGCAGTGGGCCGGGACAGGGCAACATTCAGTACTTC. It codes for CASSGPGQGNIQYF.

The rearrangement uses TRBV5-1 and TRBJ2-2; the D call may be TRBD1 or TRBD2 (6 bases each). Germline CDR1 reads SGHRS; CDR2 reads YFSETQ. Deletions cut 0 bases from V and 0 bases from J, with 12 bases between. The CDR3 spans 17 residues. CDR3 sequence (DNA): TGCGCCAGCAGCTTGGATTCGGGGGCACCGAACACCGGGGAGCTGTTTTTT. Protein: CASSLDSGAPNTGELFF. The whole variable domain, remainder taken from reference TRBV5-1 and TRBJ2-2, is KAGVTQTPRYLIKTRGQQVTLSCSPISGHRSVSWYQQTPGQGLQFLFEYFSETQRNKGNFPGRFSGRQFSNSRSEMNVSTLELGDSALYLCASSLDSGAPNTGELFFGEGSRLTVL.

V and J are TRBV7-9 and TRBJ1-4; TRBD1 might be the D (6 bases). V was pared by 1 base and J by 4 bases, with 10 bases between. Germline V CDR1 and CDR2: SEHNR, FQNEAQ (reference sequence). The CDR3 extends over 15 amino acids. Here the CDR3 reads CASSLGGRVNEKLFF. The CDR3 nucleotides are TGTGCCAGCAGCTTAGGGGGGCGGGTTAATGAAAAACTGTTTTTT.

The chain couples TRBV5-1 to TRBJ2-2; D is ambiguous. The CDR3 has 14 residues. Trimming took off 4 bases at V and 4 bases at J, with 11 bases between the two ends. Germline V gives CDR1 SGHRS, CDR2 YFSETQ. The CDR3 sequence is CASSLTHSTGELFF. The CDR3 coding sequence is TGCGCCAGCAGCCTCACTCACTCCACCGGGGAGCTGTTTTTT.

The chain uses TRBV5-4 and TRBJ2-3; D is ambiguous. Germline values: CDR1 SGHNT, CDR2 YYREEE (reference sequence). With 3 bases removed from V and 0 bases from J, the gap between germline ends came to 8 bases. This CDR3 spans 14 amino acids. The CDR3 DNA follows: TGTGCCAGCAGCTCGACGATTAGCACAGATACGCAGTATTTT. Translation gives CASSSTISTDTQYF.

The V and J genes are TRBV2 and TRBJ2-3, with 9 positions matching TRBD1. The CDR3 runs to 14 residues. V trimming: 7 bases; J trimming: 2 bases; junction bases outside the gene matches: 4. CDR1 is SNHLY and CDR2 is FYNNEI in the germline V gene. CDR3 loop: CASIGQGYTDTQYF. The DNA of the CDR3 is TGTGCCAGCATTGGACAGGGGTACACAGATACGCAGTATTTT.

The rearrangement joins TRBV30 to TRBJ1-1; TRBD1 is a possible D gene (6 bases). The CDR3 contains 11 residues. The germline CDR1 and CDR2 sequences are GTSNPN and SVGIG (reference sequence). The germline V and J ends were trimmed by 4 bases and 3 bases, with 6 bases remaining between them. The DNA of the CDR3 is TGTGCCTGGAAGGGGGACACTGAAGCTTTCTTT. As protein: CAWKGDTEAFF.

This clone was counted only a few times. The chain recombines TRBV29-1 with TRBJ2-3; D tentatively reads TRBD1 or TRBD2 (5 bases each). Germline values: CDR1 SQVTM, CDR2 ANQGSEA. This CDR3 is built from 14 residues. Trimming shortened V by 7 bases and J by 1 base, and 15 bases separated the two germline ends. For the CDR3, the DNA is TGCAGCGGGGGACGGCTGGGGGGCACAGATACGCAGTATTTT. The encoded protein is CSGGRLGGTDTQYF.

The chain employs TRBV4-1 and TRBJ1-4; 11 bases map to TRBD1. V was clipped by 1 base and J by 5 bases; unmatched bases: 3. The V gene's germline CDR1 is MGHRA and CDR2 YSYEKL. The CDR3 has 16 residues. Written as DNA, the CDR3 is TGCGCCAGCAGCCAAGCCGGGACAGGGGGGAATGAAAAACTGTTTTTT. Amino acid sequence: CASSQAGTGGNEKLFF.

V and J are TRBV5-1 and TRBJ1-2; no firm D call. V shed 4 bases and J shed 4 bases, with 14 bases lying between them. The CDR3 loop spans 14 amino acids. Germline loops: CDR1 SGHRS, CDR2 YFSETQ. In DNA, the CDR3 is TGCGCCAGCAGCCCGGGCCTCCGGGGCTATGGCTACACCTTC. Residues: CASSPGLRGYGYTF.

The chain is built from TRBV7-2 and TRBJ1-1; D gene unclear. Trimming shortened V by 2 bases and J by 4 bases, and 8 bases separated the two germline ends. This CDR3 contains 13 residues. The germline V gene encodes CDR1 SGHTA and CDR2 FQGNSA. Written as DNA, the CDR3 is TGTGCCAGCAGCTTAACGGAGGGCACTGAAGCTTTCTTT. Amino acids: CASSLTEGTEAFF.

This clone appeared a few times. The chain has TRBV5-5 and TRBJ1-5, with 7 positions matching TRBD1. The germline gives CDR1 SGHKS, CDR2 YYEKEE (reference sequence). The CDR3 covers 14 residues. V shed 3 bases and J 3 bases; nucleotides not matched to a gene: 3. The CDR3 sequence is CASSSGQPNQPQHF. The CDR3 coding sequence is TGTGCCAGCAGCTCGGGACAGCCCAATCAGCCCCAGCATTTT. Full variable domain (rest looked up from reference TRBV5-5 and TRBJ1-5): DAGVTQSPTHLIKTRGQQVTLRCSPISGHKSVSWYQQVLGQGPQFIFQYYEKEERGRGNFPDRFSARQFPNYSSELNVNALLLGDSALYLCASSSGQPNQPQHFGDGTRLSIL.

J is TRBJ2-1 and V is TRBV2; 8 bases fit TRBD1. The J segment lost 9 bases and the V segment lost 4 bases, leaving 5 bases of the junction unmatched. This CDR3 has 13 amino acids. Germline values: CDR1 SNHLY, CDR2 FYNNEI. For the CDR3, the DNA is TGTGCCAGCAGTGGGCCAGGGGGCGGTGAGCAGTTCTTC. Protein: CASSGPGGGEQFF.

The V and J genes are TRBV19 and TRBJ2-1; 8 nucleotides align to TRBD1. Germline trimming cut 6 bases from V and 7 bases from J; bases unmatched to any gene: 8. The CDR3 is 14 amino acids. In germline, CDR1 is LNHDA, CDR2 SQIVND (reference sequence). The CDR3 region has the DNA TGTGCCAGTAGGGCAGGGGGCCTTGTTAATGAGCAGTTCTTC. The encoded protein is CASRAGGLVNEQFF.